This entry lists 9 T cell receptor beta chains sequenced from one sample in a study of response to subunit inactivated influenza vaccine (dated by TCRdb to between 2017 and 2018). Preparation of the library involved RT-PCR. Data came from an Illumina HiSeq 2500. The public reads were reanalyzed by TCRdb: fastp trimming at Q25, MiXCR alignment, in-frame beta chains only. CDR3 protein sequences are deduplicated, and each keeps its most common genes and DNA. Present in this sample are around 710,000 distinct CDR3 sequences, approximately 13% of which were seen just once. The ten biggest clones cover 5.5% to 7% of the sample. The specimen comprised PBMCs from blood, sampled 14 to 15 days before vaccination. All receptors derive from a man in his forties or fifties who received an inactivated influenza vaccine. Donor details come from another sample of the same person, matched by shared clones.

This clonotype was counted many times. The chain links TRBV10-3 to TRBJ2-3, with 10 bases lining up with TRBD1. V lost 3 bases, J lost 4 bases, and 7 bases stayed unmatched. The V gene's germline CDR1 is ENHRY and CDR2 SYGVKD. The CDR3 loop spans 16 amino acids. The CDR3 is CAISEYGGQGADTQYF. In nucleotides, the CDR3 is TGTGCCATCAGTGAATATGGCGGACAGGGGGCAGATACGCAGTATTTT.

The sample holds a few counts of this clonotype. The V call is TRBV7-2, the J call TRBJ2-5; a possible D gene is TRBD2 (5 bases). CDR1 SGHTA and CDR2 FQGNSA come from the germline V gene. Between the trimmed V and J ends, which lost 2 bases and 1 base, there was a span of 14 bases. The CDR3 runs 16 residues. Here the CDR3 DNA reads TGTGCCAGCAGCTTAACCCTACTAGGAAGCCAAGAGACCCAGTACTTC. This translates into CASSLTLLGSQETQYF. Filled out from reference TRBV7-2 and TRBJ2-5, the complete variable domain reads GAGVSQSPSNKVTEKGKDVELRCDPISGHTALYWYRQSLGQGLEFLIYFQGNSAPDKSGLPSDRFSAERTGGSVSTLTIQRTQQEDSAVYLCASSLTLLGSQETQYFGPGTRLLVL.

This clonotype was seen many times. V is TRBV4-3 and J is TRBJ2-1; 8 bases agree with TRBD2. From germline, CDR1 is LGHNA and CDR2 YSLEER. The CDR3 extends over 16 amino acids. V lost 4 bases, J lost 6 bases, and 11 bases stayed unmatched. This chain's CDR3 is CASSRSGLGGFNEQFF. CDR3 coding DNA: TGCGCCAGCAGCCGATCGGGACTAGGGGGGTTCAATGAGCAGTTCTTC.

This clonotype was seen at least ten times. The CDR3 sequence: CSASTGSSGNTIYF. CDR3 nucleotides: TGCAGTGCCAGTACAGGTTCATCTGGAAACACCATATATTTT. The chain links TRBV20-1 to TRBJ1-3, with D possibly matching TRBD1 (5 bases). CDR1 and CDR2 from the germline V gene are DFQATT and SNEGSKA (reference sequence). The V gene lost 6 bases and the J gene lost 1 base, with 13 bases spanning the gap. This CDR3 is 14 amino acids long.

The V call is TRBV28, the J call TRBJ2-4; tentative D call: TRBD2 (6 bases). Germline V CDR1 and CDR2: MDHEN, SYDVKM. CDR3 length: 16 amino acids. The V and J ends lost 7 bases and 1 base respectively, with 17 bases between them. The CDR3 sequence: CASTRVTEGAKNIQYF. DNA of the CDR3: TGTGCCAGCACCCGGGTGACGGAGGGGGCCAAAAACATTCAGTACTTC.

Only a few counts were recorded for this clonotype. The V call is TRBV28, the J call TRBJ2-4; unclear D gene. This CDR3 comprises 13 residues. V was shortened by 5 bases and J by 7 bases, with 12 bases between the two germline ends. CDR1 and CDR2 from the germline V gene are MDHEN and SYDVKM. CDR3 coding DNA: TGTGCCAGCAGTCCCCCCCCGTGGAACATTCAGTACTTC. It specifies CASSPPPWNIQYF.

This clonotype showed up many times. This chain links TRBV4-2 with TRBJ2-5; 16 bases fit TRBD2. This CDR3 is built from 19 residues. V shed 0 bases, J shed 4 bases, and the junction held 8 bases outside the gene matches. Germline V gene data show CDR1 as LGHNA and CDR2 as YNFKEQ. DNA of the CDR3: TGTGCCAGCAGCCAAGAATGGCAGGGACTAGCGGGAGGGCGAGAGACCCAGTACTTC. Its protein product is CASSQEWQGLAGGRETQYF.

Ten or more counts support this clonotype. The chain joins TRBV20-1 to TRBJ2-3; a possible D gene is TRBD2 (5 bases). The CDR3 spans 13 residues. CDR1 DFQATT and CDR2 SNEGSKA come from the germline V gene (reference sequence). V was clipped by 0 bases and J by 10 bases, with 14 bases between them. The CDR3 bases are TGCAGTGCTAGAGACCCCCGCCGGGGTTCGCAGTATTTT. It is translated as CSARDPRRGSQYF.

The chain couples TRBV29-1 to TRBJ2-2; a weak D match, TRBD2 (5 bases). The germline V gene encodes CDR1 SQVTM and CDR2 ANQGSEA. V lost 4 bases and J 7 bases, leaving 7 bases between the germline ends. This CDR3 is built from 11 residues. The CDR3 bases are TGCAGCGTTGCGGGGTACGGGGAGCTGTTTTTT. It is translated as CSVAGYGELFF.